This T cell receptor beta chain appears in the sequencing data of a study of vaccination and CD4 T cells after COVID-19. This clonotype was seen a few times. No antigen is known for it. With the Oncomine TCR Beta short-read assay, DNA from cultured CD4+ T cells was sequenced. TCRdb passed the PCR reads through MiXCR, listing each CDR3 protein once. The data contain around 4,000 distinct CDR3 sequences, approximately 19% of them singletons. The CDR3 extends over 17 amino acids. Germline V gives CDR1 MGHRA, CDR2 YSYEKL. V was shortened by 4 bases and J by 8 bases, with 24 bases between the two germline ends. Treatment defined: 10-day PBMC culture with coronavirus spike peptide pools or control peptides (ViraFEST assay).

V usage is TRBV4-1 and J usage is TRBJ2-1; D may be TRBD1 (6 bases). Sequencing input: CD4+ T cells from blood, cultured in vitro. The sequence was collected from a human donor who had recovered from COVID-19. DNA of the CDR3: TGCGCCAGCAGCCCTCCTTTAGGGACAACCGGGCGGGATGAGCAGTTCTTC. Protein sequence: CASSPPLGTTGRDEQFF.